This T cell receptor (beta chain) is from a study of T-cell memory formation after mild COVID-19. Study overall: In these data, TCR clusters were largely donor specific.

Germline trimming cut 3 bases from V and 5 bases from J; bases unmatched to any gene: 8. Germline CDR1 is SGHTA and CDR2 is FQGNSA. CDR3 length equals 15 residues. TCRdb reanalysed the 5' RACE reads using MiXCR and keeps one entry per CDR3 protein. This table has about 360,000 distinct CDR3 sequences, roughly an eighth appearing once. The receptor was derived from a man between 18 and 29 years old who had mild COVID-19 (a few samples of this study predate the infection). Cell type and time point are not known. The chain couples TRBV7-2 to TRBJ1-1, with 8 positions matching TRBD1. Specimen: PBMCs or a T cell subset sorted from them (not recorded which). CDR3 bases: TGTGCCAGCAGCTTTGCGACAGGGGTCAAAACTGAAGCTTTCTTT. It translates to CASSFATGVKTEAFF.